The 11 T cell receptor beta chains presented below share a single source sample, sequenced in a study of spatial heterogeneity in lung cancer. The time point denotes: sample taken at primary tumor resection. In each case, whole RNA from tumor, nontumor lung or frozen PBMC was sequenced unsorted. TCRdb called the 5' RACE reads again in MiXCR, with one record for every CDR3 protein. Of fewer than 15,000 distinct CDR3 sequences listed, roughly 5% were seen once; the top ten hold less than 45%. Specimen: lung tumor tissue, collected at surgery. Source of these receptors: a human donor with early-stage non-small cell lung cancer.

This clonotype was counted many times. This beta chain slipped into a library made for alpha chains as a stray read, so its size is not meaningful. The gene calls are TRBV5-1 and TRBJ1-2, with 10 bases that match TRBD1. The CDR3 totals 14 residues. CDR1 and CDR2 from the germline V gene are SGHRS and YFSETQ. Germline trimming cut 0 bases from V and 6 bases from J; bases unmatched to any gene: 2. In nucleotides, the CDR3 is TGCGCCAGCAGCTTGGAAGGACAGGGGGATGGCTACACCTTC. It is translated as CASSLEGQGDGYTF. The complete variable domain, with remaining parts taken from reference TRBV5-1 and TRBJ1-2, reads KAGVTQTPRYLIKTRGQQVTLSCSPISGHRSVSWYQQTPGQGLQFLFEYFSETQRNKGNFPGRFSGRQFSNSRSEMNVSTLELGDSALYLCASSLEGQGDGYTFGSGTRLTVV.

This clonotype has at least ten counts. This beta chain came through as a stray read in a library set up for alpha chains, and its size says little. The chain links TRBV6-2 or TRBV6-3 to TRBJ2-5; perhaps TRBD2 as D (5 bases). Per the germline V gene, CDR1 is MNHEY and CDR2 is SVGEGT. Trimming took off 3 bases at V and 5 bases at J, with 19 bases between the two ends. CDR3 size: 16 residues. The CDR3 nucleotides are TGTGCCAGCAGTTATACGCGGACGGGATATTGGGAGACCCAGTACTTC. Translating it yields CASSYTRTGYWETQYF.

At least ten counts were recorded for this clonotype. This beta chain slipped into a library made for alpha chains as a stray read, so its size is not meaningful. The chain recombines TRBV7-9 with TRBJ1-1; no reliable D call. The CDR3 covers 11 residues. CDR1 and CDR2 from the germline V gene are SEHNR and FQNEAQ (reference sequence). V lost 3 bases and J lost 1, with 0 bases in between. In DNA form, the CDR3 reads TGTGCCAGCAGCTTGAACACTGAAGCTTTCTTT. It codes for CASSLNTEAFF.

Many counts were recorded for this clonotype. Within a library made for alpha chains, this beta chain is off target, and its count is uninformative. The chain employs TRBV7-3 and TRBJ2-1; 12 nucleotides agree with TRBD2. Looked up from germline, CDR1 is SGHTA and CDR2 is FQGTGA. V lost 1 base and J lost 6; bases outside the gene matches: 7. The CDR3 is 17 amino acids. Here the CDR3 reads CASSLRAAGLAGNEQFF. The DNA of the CDR3 is TGTGCCAGCAGCTTAAGGGCAGCGGGACTAGCGGGCAATGAGCAGTTCTTC.

This clonotype was counted many times. This beta chain slipped into a library made for alpha chains as a stray read, so its size is not meaningful. V gene TRBV25-1 combines with J gene TRBJ1-2, with D uncertain. The CDR3 contains 14 residues. CDR1 and CDR2 (germline): MGHDK, SYGVNS. Trimming pared 2 bases from V and 8 bases from J, leaving 15 bases between. CDR3 region: CASSEGLVREGYTF. CDR3 bases: TGTGCCAGCAGTGAAGGCTTGGTTAGGGAAGGCTACACCTTC.

Regarding this clonotype: Because the library targeted alpha chains, this beta chain is an off-target read whose size means little. The gene calls are TRBV9 and TRBJ2-7; 7 positions agree with TRBD2. The CDR3 totals 14 residues. V was clipped by 2 bases and J by 0 bases; unmatched bases: 2. Germline V gives CDR1 SGDLS, CDR2 YYNGEE. The CDR3 DNA is TGTGCCAGCAGCGTTTCTAGCGGCTCCTACGAGCAGTACTTC. Encoded protein: CASSVSSGSYEQYF.

This clonotype occurred many times. This beta chain is off target for a library built for alpha chains, so its abundance means little. The CDR3 DNA is TGTGCCAGCAGTTACGGGGCAGGGAGCAATCAGCCCCAGCATTTT. Its protein product is CASSYGAGSNQPQHF. The rearrangement uses TRBV6-5 and TRBJ1-5, with D perhaps matching TRBD1 (5 bases). Looked up from germline, CDR1 is MNHEY and CDR2 is SVGAGI. The CDR3 consists of 15 residues. V shed 2 bases and J shed 1 base, with 9 bases lying between them.

Points on this clonotype: This beta chain turned up in a library designed for alpha chains; as an off-target read, its abundance says little. The CDR3 loop reads CASKATGGSGYTF. The CDR3 DNA reads as TGTGCCAGCAAAGCCACAGGGGGTAGCGGCTACACCTTC. The gene calls are TRBV2 and TRBJ1-2, with 8 bases aligning to TRBD1. The CDR3 runs 13 residues. Germline loops: CDR1 SNHLY, CDR2 FYNNEI. The junction had 9 bases not matched to a gene; V was cut back by 7 bases and J by 8 bases.

Concerning this clonotype itself: This may arise from a read error, as a much more abundant clone is one base away. This beta chain slipped into a library made for alpha chains as a stray read, so its size is not meaningful. This chain links TRBV7-2 with TRBJ1-1; TRBD1 aligns across 7 bases. The CDR3 length is 14 residues. CDR1 and CDR2 (germline): SGHTA, FQGNSA. This CDR3 reads CASSWQGDDTEALF. As DNA, the CDR3 is TGTGCCAGCAGCTGGCAGGGGGATGACACTGAAGCTTTATTT.

This clonotype has a count of ten or more. Because the library targeted alpha chains, this beta chain is an off-target read whose size means little. This chain joins TRBV5-1 and TRBJ1-6; 8 bases agree with TRBD1. Germline V gene data show CDR1 as SGHRS and CDR2 as YFSETQ. V lost 3 bases to trimming and J lost 8 bases; unmatched junction nucleotides: 10. The CDR3 sequence is 16 residues long. The CDR3 nucleotides read TGCGCCAGCAGCTACGGACAGGGTACGTCCTATTCACCCCTCCACTTT. This sequence encodes CASSYGQGTSYSPLHF.

This clonotype showed up many times. A library made for alpha chains picked up this beta chain off target, so its size means little. The chain employs TRBV15 and TRBJ1-2, with D perhaps TRBD1 (6 bases). This CDR3 contains 16 residues. Trimming removed 0 bases at V and 3 bases at J, with 14 bases between. Germline loops: CDR1 LNHNV, CDR2 YYDKDF (reference sequence). CDR3 residues: CATSREIIRGYYGYTF. The CDR3 region has the DNA TGTGCCACCAGCAGAGAAATAATCAGGGGTTACTATGGCTACACCTTC.